The 17 T cell receptor beta chains presented below share a single source sample, sequenced in a study of blood T cell repertoires in COVID-19. TCRdb keeps only in-frame clones here, not all; method: immunoSEQ multiplex PCR. The repertoire holds tens of thousands of clones, approximately 88% seen once, with 3% to 4% in the top ten. Input material: peripheral blood. These receptors came from a woman between 65 and 79 years old with acute or convalescent COVID-19.

This chain links TRBV4-2 with TRBJ1-4; a possible D gene is TRBD1 (5 bases). The CDR3 contains 15 residues. Germline loops: CDR1 LGHNA, CDR2 YNFKEQ. V lost 0 bases and J lost 4, with 9 bases in between. The CDR3 reads CASSQEPGHNEKLFF. DNA for the CDR3: TGTGCCAGCAGCCAAGAGCCCGGACATAATGAAAAACTGTTTTTT.

The genes are TRBV6-1 and TRBJ1-5; D is uncertain. Trimming removed 0 bases at V and 9 bases at J, with 15 bases between. The CDR3 has 15 amino acids. CDR1 and CDR2 (germline): MNHNS, SASEGT. CDR3 sequence (DNA): TGTGCCAGCAGTGAAGCCTCCTCATCCGTGGCGCCCCAGCATTTT. It translates to CASSEASSSVAPQHF.

This chain joins TRBV30 and TRBJ1-5; possibly TRBD1 for D (5 bases). This CDR3 is 15 amino acids long. V lost 0 bases and J lost 1, with 10 bases in between. The germline CDR1 and CDR2 sequences are GTSNPN and SVGIG (reference sequence). CDR3 protein: CAWSVGVKSNQPQHF. The DNA of the CDR3 is TGTGCCTGGAGTGTAGGGGTAAAGAGCAATCAGCCCCAGCATTTT.

The rearrangement joins TRBV5-1 to TRBJ2-2, with 12 bases identical to TRBD2. The junction had 7 bases not matched to a gene; V was cut back by 4 bases and J by 6 bases. This CDR3 has 16 amino acids. CDR1 and CDR2 (germline): SGHRS, YFSETQ. CDR3 nucleotides: TGCGCCAGCAGCCCCCGACTAGCGGGAGCGTCCGGGGAGCTGTTTTTT. Protein sequence: CASSPRLAGASGELFF.

The genes are TRBV28 and TRBJ1-2, with 7 bases identical to TRBD1. V gave up 10 bases and J gave up 0 bases; unmatched junction bases: 11. This CDR3 region has 15 residues. CDR1 and CDR2 from the germline V gene are MDHEN and SYDVKM. CDR3 in DNA: TGTGCCACGGTCAGGGGGGCAGGAGCTAACTATGGCTACACCTTC. Its translation: CATVRGAGANYGYTF.

The rearrangement uses TRBV7-9 and TRBJ2-7; 9 bases agree with TRBD2. V shed 1 base and J 3 bases; nucleotides not matched to a gene: 10. Per germline, CDR1 SEHNR and CDR2 FQNEAQ (reference sequence). This CDR3 spans 17 amino acids. CDR3 amino acids: CASSLVPSSGVHYEQYF. CDR3 DNA sequence: TGTGCCAGCAGCTTAGTACCCTCTAGCGGGGTTCACTACGAGCAGTACTTC.

This rearrangement joins TRBV4-1 to TRBJ2-5; TRBD1 agrees at 7 bases. The CDR3 consists of 15 residues. Germline trimming cut 0 bases from V and 4 bases from J; bases unmatched to any gene: 5. CDR1 MGHRA and CDR2 YSYEKL come from the germline V gene. The CDR3 nucleotides read TGCGCCAGCAGCCAAGAGAGGGGGCGTACAGAGACCCAGTACTTC. This codes for CASSQERGRTETQYF.

The sample holds one count of this clone. The chain carries TRBV7-9 and TRBJ2-5, with D maybe TRBD1 (6 bases). V lost 8 bases and J lost 5, with 18 bases in between. CDR3 length: 14 residues. The germline V gene encodes CDR1 SEHNR and CDR2 FQNEAQ (reference sequence). CDR3 protein: CASSHYRDGETQYF. In DNA form, the CDR3 reads TGTGCCAGCTCCCACTACAGGGATGGGGAGACCCAGTACTTC.

This chain uses TRBV12-3 or TRBV12-4 with TRBJ1-5; D ambiguous. Trimming shortened V by 3 bases and J by 5 bases, and 5 bases separated the two germline ends. The CDR3 runs to 12 residues. CDR3 sequence (DNA): TGTGCCAGCAGTTTTGGAGATCAGCCCCAGCATTTT. It codes for CASSFGDQPQHF.

This rearrangement joins TRBV27 to TRBJ2-7; TRBD1 matches 7 bases. CDR3 length equals 14 residues. Unmatched junction bases numbered 6, after V lost 7 bases and J lost 0 bases. The germline gives CDR1 MNHEY, CDR2 SMNVEV (reference sequence). The CDR3: CASMDRTNSYEQYF. CDR3 nucleotide sequence: TGTGCCAGCATGGACAGGACCAACTCCTACGAGCAGTACTTC.

This sequence joins TRBV28 and TRBJ2-6; 12 bases line up with TRBD2. The CDR3 contains 17 residues. V was clipped by 6 bases and J by 2 bases; unmatched bases: 5. Germline V lookup: CDR1 MDHEN, CDR2 SYDVKM. CDR3 region: CASRRTSGIAGANVLTF. The CDR3 region has the DNA TGTGCCAGCAGGCGGACTAGCGGGATCGCTGGGGCCAACGTCCTGACTTTC.

Here the CDR3 reads CASSPGQGSEKLFF. The CDR3 nucleotides read TGTGCCAGCAGCCCAGGACAGGGTAGTGAAAAACTGTTTTTT. V gene TRBV7-7 combines with J gene TRBJ1-4, with 8 nucleotides matching TRBD1. J gave up 7 bases and V 5 bases, and 6 bases lay outside the gene matches. The CDR3 runs 14 residues. The germline V gene encodes CDR1 SSHAT and CDR2 FNYEAQ (reference sequence).

The J gene is TRBJ2-5, the V gene TRBV5-1, with 11 bases aligning to TRBD2. V trimming: 1 base; J trimming: 5 bases; junction bases outside the gene matches: 10. The CDR3 runs 17 residues. Germline assignment: CDR1 SGHRS and CDR2 YFSETQ. The CDR3 spells CASSLTSGGPAGETQYF. The CDR3 bases are TGCGCCAGCAGCTTGACTAGCGGGGGCCCCGCAGGGGAGACCCAGTACTTC.

This chain connects TRBV18 to TRBJ2-7; 7 bases agree with TRBD2. J gave up 2 bases and V 0 bases, and 4 bases lay outside the gene matches. This CDR3 region has 15 residues. Germline V gene lookup returns CDR1 KGHSH and CDR2 LQKENI. Here the CDR3 DNA reads TGTGCCAGCTCACCACCCTCTAGCGGTACCTACGAGCAGTACTTC. It codes for CASSPPSSGTYEQYF.

This sequence joins TRBV5-5 and TRBJ1-2, with a tentative D call TRBD1 (5 bases). This CDR3 contains 13 residues. In germline, CDR1 is SGHKS, CDR2 YYEKEE (reference sequence). V dropped 4 bases and J dropped 5 bases, with 12 bases sitting between them. CDR3 region: CASSGGTGYGYTF. The CDR3 nucleotides read TGTGCCAGCAGCGGCGGGACGGGGTATGGCTACACCTTC.

The chain carries TRBV6-5 and TRBJ2-7, with a tentative D call TRBD2 (5 bases). This CDR3 region has 13 residues. Looked up from germline, CDR1 is MNHEY and CDR2 is SVGAGI. Deletions cut 5 bases from V and 3 bases from J, with 11 bases between. CDR3 sequence (DNA): TGTGCCAGCAGTCAACGGGGTAGCTACGAGCAGTACGTC. The encoded protein is CASSQRGSYEQYV.

This sequence joins TRBV18 and TRBJ2-7, with a possible D match to TRBD2 (5 bases). Trimming stripped 2 bases from V and 5 bases from J, with 10 bases between. The CDR3 covers 13 residues. Germline V CDR1 and CDR2: KGHSH, LQKENI. This CDR3 reads CASSPVSGNEQYF. The CDR3 region has the DNA TGTGCCAGCTCACCAGTCTCGGGGAACGAGCAGTACTTC.